The 30 T cell receptor beta chains given below trace back to one sample, sequenced in a study of shared clonotypes between healthy human individuals. Naive CD8 cells comprised CD45RO-negative, CCR7-positively selected cells, excluding terminally differentiated effector memory CD45RA+ cells. Assay used: immunoSEQ multiplex PCR; TCRdb lists only in-frame clones, some missing. The table lists roughly 1,800,000 clones, approximately 94% of them singletons, with less than 1.5% in the top ten. Sequencing was carried out using naive CD8+ T cells sorted from blood. The receptor source for this set is a young man in good health.

The rearrangement uses TRBV4-1 and TRBJ2-1, with D perhaps TRBD1 (6 bases). CDR1 is MGHRA, CDR2 YSYEKL, per germline. V gave up 1 base and J gave up 12 bases, with 13 bases separating them. This CDR3 spans 13 amino acids. CDR3 nucleotide sequence: TGCGCCAGCAGCCAAGCTGCAGGGGATAGGCAGTTCTTC. Its translation: CASSQAAGDRQFF.

The chain uses TRBV5-8 and TRBJ2-7; possibly TRBD1 for D (6 bases). This CDR3 has 13 residues. The germline V and J ends were trimmed by 3 bases and 2 bases, with 9 bases remaining between them. From germline, CDR1 is SGHTS and CDR2 YDEGEE. CDR3 amino acids: CASSSTGAYEQYF. Written as DNA, the CDR3 is TGTGCCAGCAGCTCGACAGGCGCCTACGAGCAGTACTTC.

The CDR3 nucleotides read TGCGCCAGCAGCCAAAGGGTGGGAGCTATAAACGAGCAGTACTTC. As protein: CASSQRVGAINEQYF. This chain joins TRBV4-3 and TRBJ2-7; D possibly corresponds to TRBD2 (5 bases). V lost 2 bases, J lost 5 bases, and 16 bases lay in between. The CDR3 totals 15 residues. The germline V gene has CDR1 LGHNA and CDR2 YSLEER.

The rearrangement uses TRBV4-1 and TRBJ2-7; weak D call: TRBD1 (6 bases). V was shortened by 5 bases and J by 0 bases, with 17 bases between the two germline ends. This CDR3 has 16 residues. CDR1 and CDR2 (germline): MGHRA, YSYEKL. In DNA, the CDR3 is TGCGCCAGCAGCAAAATTACCGGGACAAGCTCCTACGAGCAGTACTTC. Translation gives CASSKITGTSSYEQYF.

The chain has TRBV5-6 and TRBJ2-4; TRBD1 aligns across 8 bases. This CDR3 is built from 14 residues. V was clipped by 4 bases and J by 8 bases; unmatched bases: 8. Germline CDR1 is SGHDT and CDR2 is YYEEEE. The chain's CDR3 is CASSQSTGEDIQYF. CDR3 in DNA: TGTGCCAGCAGCCAGTCGACAGGGGAGGACATTCAGTACTTC.

The genes are TRBV4-3 and TRBJ2-3; 9 nucleotides agree with TRBD1. J was trimmed by 2 bases and V by 4 bases; bases with no gene match: 4. The CDR3 is 15 amino acids. Germline loops: CDR1 LGHNA, CDR2 YSLEER. The CDR3 bases are TGCGCCAGCAGCCTCCGGGACAGGGTCACAGATACGCAGTATTTT. Encoded protein: CASSLRDRVTDTQYF.

The chain combines TRBV23-1 with TRBJ2-7; TRBD1 matches at 7 bases. TRBV23-1 is assigned to the ORF class and has an uncertain function. The CDR3 consists of 19 residues. The junction had 19 bases not matched to a gene; V was cut back by 0 bases and J by 5 bases. CDR3 in amino acids: CASSQSGTRKTGKVHEQYF. The CDR3 DNA sequence: TGCGCCAGCAGTCAATCAGGGACACGTAAGACAGGGAAGGTCCACGAGCAGTACTTC.

In its sample, this clone was seen once. Other DNA sequences in this sample translate to the same CDR3. V usage is TRBV19 and J usage is TRBJ2-7, with 7 bases that match TRBD2. Trimming removed 3 bases from V and 2 bases from J; junction bases left unmatched: 1. This CDR3 is built from 13 residues. From germline, CDR1 is LNHDA and CDR2 SQIVND (reference sequence). In DNA form, the CDR3 reads TGTGCCAGTAGTATTGCGGGAGCCTACGAGCAGTACTTC. Its translation is CASSIAGAYEQYF. The whole variable domain, remainder taken from reference TRBV19 and TRBJ2-7, is DGGITQSPKYLFRKEGQNVTLSCEQNLNHDAMYWYRQDPGQGLRLIYYSQIVNDFQKGDIAEGYSVSREKKESFPLTVTSAQKNPTAFYLCASSIAGAYEQYFGPGTRLTVT.

This clone was detected once. The chain joins TRBV6-1 to TRBJ1-1, with TRBD1 matching 7 bases. V shed 3 bases and J 5 bases; nucleotides not matched to a gene: 6. The CDR3 is made up of 14 amino acids. From germline, CDR1 is MNHNS and CDR2 SASEGT. In DNA, the CDR3 is TGTGCCAGCAGTGAGACCAGGGGGGGAACTGAAGCTTTCTTT. This sequence encodes CASSETRGGTEAFF.

The V gene is TRBV6-5, the J gene TRBJ2-3, with D unresolved. The CDR3 has 16 residues. With 0 bases removed from V and 2 bases from J, the gap between germline ends came to 12 bases. Looked up from germline, CDR1 is MNHEY and CDR2 is SVGAGI. CDR3 coding DNA: TGTGCCAGCAGTTACTCAGCTTTCGGGCACACAGATACGCAGTATTTT. Its protein is CASSYSAFGHTDTQYF.

The chain recombines TRBV27 with TRBJ1-1, with TRBD1 as a possible D gene (5 bases). This CDR3 is built from 15 residues. In germline, CDR1 is MNHEY, CDR2 SMNVEV (reference sequence). V was shortened by 2 bases and J by 1 base, with 11 bases between the two germline ends. The CDR3 coding sequence is TGTGCCAGCAGTTTAGACGGGGGATCGAACACTGAAGCTTTCTTT. It yields the protein CASSLDGGSNTEAFF.

The V call is TRBV28, the J call TRBJ1-4; possible D gene TRBD1, 6 bases. This CDR3 spans 16 amino acids. The germline gives CDR1 MDHEN, CDR2 SYDVKM. V gave up 3 bases and J gave up 0 bases, with 11 bases separating them. The CDR3 spells CASSFYGGATNEKLFF. CDR3 DNA: TGTGCCAGCAGTTTCTACGGGGGCGCAACTAATGAAAAACTGTTTTTT.

The V call is TRBV7-9, the J call TRBJ1-4; no clear D. Germline V gives CDR1 SEHNR, CDR2 FQNEAQ (reference sequence). CDR3 length equals 16 residues. Trimming pared 1 base from V and 17 bases from J, leaving 26 bases between. The CDR3 nucleotides are TGTGCCAGCAGCTTAGAACTGGGCAGGTCGTCGGACGGGGTCTTTTTT. Its translation is CASSLELGRSSDGVFF.

This chain connects TRBV28 to TRBJ2-1, with unresolved D. Trimming took off 6 bases at V and 0 bases at J, with 9 bases between the two ends. Germline V lookup: CDR1 MDHEN, CDR2 SYDVKM. The CDR3 runs 14 residues. The CDR3 coding sequence is TGTGCCAGCAGCTCCCAAGGCTCCTACAATGAGCAGTTCTTC. It yields the protein CASSSQGSYNEQFF.

This chain connects TRBV27 to TRBJ2-2; D is undetermined. The V end lost 2 bases, the J end lost 8 bases, and 15 bases lay between the germline ends. CDR1 MNHEY and CDR2 SMNVEV come from the germline V gene (reference sequence). The CDR3 runs to 15 residues. CDR3 coding DNA: TGTGCCAGCAGTTTAGGAGACCAGCACAGAGGGGAGCTGTTTTTT. Translating gives CASSLGDQHRGELFF.

The J gene is TRBJ1-1, the V gene TRBV6-6; no firm D call. Trimming pared 2 bases from V and 1 base from J, leaving 8 bases between. CDR1 and CDR2 from the germline V gene are MNHNY and SVGAGI (reference sequence). The CDR3 is made up of 14 amino acids. CDR3 region: CASSYGVQNTEAFF. The CDR3 DNA reads TGTGCCAGCAGTTACGGGGTTCAGAACACTGAAGCTTTCTTT.

The V gene is TRBV5-4, the J gene TRBJ1-2; possible D gene TRBD1, 5 bases. V was cut by 4 bases and J by 4 bases, with 17 bases left in between. The CDR3 consists of 15 residues. Germline V gene lookup returns CDR1 SGHNT and CDR2 YYREEE (reference sequence). CDR3 nucleotides: TGTGCCAGCAGCCCACCGGAGGGGCGGGTCTATGGCTACACCTTC. Its translation: CASSPPEGRVYGYTF.

The chain uses TRBV4-3 and TRBJ2-1; perhaps TRBD2 as D (5 bases). Deletions cut 1 base from V and 9 bases from J, with 16 bases between. Germline lookup yields CDR1 LGHNA and CDR2 YSLEER. The CDR3 length is 15 residues. In nucleotides, the CDR3 is TGCGCCAGCAGCCAAGTGTTGTCGGGAAAGGGTGAGCAGTTCTTC. This codes for CASSQVLSGKGEQFF.

This chain joins TRBV9 and TRBJ2-5; weak D call: TRBD2 (6 bases). V was shortened by 0 bases and J by 5 bases, with 14 bases between the two germline ends. CDR3 length: 15 amino acids. CDR1 is SGDLS, CDR2 YYNGEE, per germline. The CDR3 here is CASSVAGSIRETQYF. The CDR3 nucleotides read TGTGCCAGCAGCGTAGCCGGGAGCATTCGGGAGACCCAGTACTTC.

Comment on this clone: This specimen includes other DNA sequences encoding the same CDR3. The chain employs TRBV5-1 and TRBJ2-3; possibly TRBD1 for D (5 bases). The length of the CDR3 is 14 residues. The V end was cut by 0 bases, the J end by 0 bases, with 5 bases between. CDR1 is SGHRS, CDR2 YFSETQ, per germline. The DNA of the CDR3 is TGCGCCAGCAGCTTGGGGGGCAGCACAGATACGCAGTATTTT. It encodes CASSLGGSTDTQYF. Full variable domain (outside the CDR3, taken from reference TRBV5-1 and TRBJ2-3): KAGVTQTPRYLIKTRGQQVTLSCSPISGHRSVSWYQQTPGQGLQFLFEYFSETQRNKGNFPGRFSGRQFSNSRSEMNVSTLELGDSALYLCASSLGGSTDTQYFGPGTRLTVL.

The chain links TRBV5-1 to TRBJ1-4; D ambiguous. V was shortened by 4 bases and J by 12 bases, with 13 bases between the two germline ends. CDR3 length: 12 amino acids. CDR1 is SGHRS and CDR2 is YFSETQ in the germline V gene. The CDR3 sequence: CASSVTPGELFF. CDR3 coding DNA: TGCGCCAGCAGCGTGACCCCTGGGGAACTGTTTTTT.

The chain is built from TRBV11-1 and TRBJ1-6; 7 bases agree with TRBD1. The CDR3 is 16 amino acids. CDR1 and CDR2 (germline): SGHAT, FQDESV (reference sequence). The V segment lost 0 bases and the J segment 6 bases; nucleotides outside the gene matches: 5. The CDR3 DNA reads as TGTGCCAGCAGCTTAGCGGGGACAGTCATTAATTCACCCCTCCACTTT. Translating gives CASSLAGTVINSPLHF.

The chain joins TRBV6-6 to TRBJ2-1; TRBD1 might be the D (5 bases). This CDR3 contains 15 residues. The V and J ends lost 2 bases and 3 bases respectively, with 11 bases between them. Germline assignment: CDR1 MNHNY and CDR2 SVGAGI (reference sequence). The chain's CDR3 is CASSYQGEGYNEQFF. The CDR3 nucleotides read TGTGCCAGCAGTTACCAGGGTGAAGGCTACAATGAGCAGTTCTTC.

V usage is TRBV7-9 and J usage is TRBJ1-5; tentatively, D is TRBD1 (5 bases). The CDR3 covers 15 residues. Germline assignment: CDR1 SEHNR and CDR2 FQNEAQ (reference sequence). Trimming pared 1 base from V and 1 base from J, leaving 8 bases between. The CDR3: CASSLDGTSNQPQHF. Here the CDR3 DNA reads TGTGCCAGCAGCTTAGATGGGACCAGCAATCAGCCCCAGCATTTT.

V usage is TRBV5-4 and J usage is TRBJ2-2, with unresolved D. Between the trimmed V and J ends, which lost 4 bases and 7 bases, there was a span of 11 bases. The CDR3 is 13 residues long. Germline V gene lookup returns CDR1 SGHNT and CDR2 YYREEE (reference sequence). The CDR3 DNA reads TGTGCCAGCAGCCTCGGCTCTTACGGGGAGCTGTTTTTT. It specifies CASSLGSYGELFF.

This sequence joins TRBV13 and TRBJ1-2; D is possibly TRBD1 (6 bases). V lost 1 base and J lost 12, with 12 bases in between. CDR3 length: 12 amino acids. Germline CDR1 is PRHDT and CDR2 is FYEKMQ (reference sequence). This CDR3 reads CASSLEGTGNTF. Written as DNA, the CDR3 is TGTGCCAGCAGCTTAGAAGGTACAGGGAACACCTTC.

The genes are TRBV6-5 and TRBJ1-4; possibly TRBD1 for D (5 bases). The CDR3 is made up of 15 amino acids. The germline V gene encodes CDR1 MNHEY and CDR2 SVGAGI. Trimming removed 0 bases at V and 8 bases at J, with 13 bases between. Written as DNA, the CDR3 is TGTGCCAGCAGTTACTCACAGGAAAGATCGGAAAAACTGTTTTTT. Its translation is CASSYSQERSEKLFF.

With regard to this clone: Within the sample, other DNA sequences also encode this same CDR3. This CDR3 is CASSQDRLAGGLSYEQYF. CDR3 in DNA: TGCGCCAGCAGCCAAGATAGACTAGCGGGAGGTCTCTCCTACGAGCAGTACTTC. The chain employs TRBV4-3 and TRBJ2-7, with TRBD2 identical over 13 bases. The V and J ends lost 0 bases and 0 bases, in that order; junction bases with no gene match: 5. From germline, CDR1 is LGHNA and CDR2 YSLEER. The CDR3 totals 18 residues.

This clone has just one count. The chain uses TRBV9 and TRBJ1-1; 7 bases map to TRBD1. Germline V gene sequence: CDR1 SGDLS, CDR2 YYNGEE. V lost 3 bases to trimming and J lost 4 bases; unmatched junction nucleotides: 9. The CDR3 has 15 residues. CDR3 residues: CASSGHRGGSTEAFF. CDR3 sequence (DNA): TGTGCCAGCAGCGGTCACAGGGGAGGGAGCACTGAAGCTTTCTTT.

The chain carries TRBV27 and TRBJ1-5, with 7 bases aligning to TRBD1. The CDR3 is 16 amino acids. V lost 2 bases and J lost 4; bases outside the gene matches: 8. Germline assignment: CDR1 MNHEY and CDR2 SMNVEV (reference sequence). The CDR3 loop reads CASSLQGVLGNQPQHF. In DNA form, the CDR3 reads TGTGCCAGCAGTTTACAGGGGGTATTAGGAAATCAGCCCCAGCATTTT.